Listed below are T cell receptor beta chains from one sample, sequenced in a study of blood T cell repertoires in COVID-19. Assay: immunoSEQ multiplex PCR; the TCRdb copy retains only in-frame clones and omits some. The table includes fewer than 300,000 clones, 70% to 90% detected once. The sample consisted of peripheral blood. Source of these receptors: a woman aged 70-85 years with active or convalescent COVID-19. Each CDR3 is given with its conserved first and last residue.

length: 11; J: TRBJ1-1; V: TRBV29-1; CDR3: CSVEFSVEAFF
length: 16; J: TRBJ2-2; V: TRBV5-4; CDR3: CASSRGGGPNTGELFF
length: 15; J: TRBJ2-5; V: TRBV5-1; CDR3: CASSLDYPVLGTQYF
length: 14; J: TRBJ2-3; V: TRBV2; CDR3: CASSEGLAPDTQYF
length: 16; J: TRBJ1-2; V: TRBV2; CDR3: CASKNRVIAPGDGYTF
length: 13; J: TRBJ2-3; V: TRBV18; CDR3: CASSPPSTDTQYF
length: 17; J: TRBJ2-3; V: TRBV9; CDR3: CASNARLEGASTDTQYF
length: 16; J: TRBJ1-3; V: TRBV28; CDR3: CASSLPQGAAGNTIYF
length: 18; J: TRBJ2-1; V: TRBV11-1; CDR3: CASSLAGVAASSYNEQFF
length: 16; J: TRBJ2-7; V: TRBV7-3; CDR3: CASSPRGTGDSYEQYF
length: 13; J: TRBJ1-2; V: TRBV6-2/TRBV6-3; CDR3: CASSYQGNYGYTF
length: 14; J: TRBJ1-2; V: TRBV19; CDR3: CASSIEGVGYGYTF
length: 12; J: TRBJ1-1; V: TRBV7-2; CDR3: CASRDRGQLAFF
length: 17; J: TRBJ2-2; V: TRBV27; CDR3: CASRDPTSGIDTGELFF
length: 13; J: TRBJ2-5; V: TRBV30; CDR3: CAREGLARETQYF
length: 16; J: TRBJ1-2; V: TRBV5-1; CDR3: CASSFSGPGANYGYTF
length: 13; J: TRBJ2-7; V: TRBV7-8; CDR3: CASSSRGTYEQYF
length: 15; J: TRBJ1-2; V: TRBV3-1/TRBV3-2; CDR3: CASSLGQVGGYGYTF
length: 16; J: TRBJ2-7; V: TRBV2; CDR3: CASRRGGSLGSYEQYF
length: 16; J: TRBJ1-5; V: TRBV28; CDR3: CASSFVAGHSNQPQHF
length: 14; J: TRBJ1-1; V: TRBV19; CDR3: CASSFTYSNTEAFF
length: 13; J: TRBJ2-2; V: TRBV7-8; CDR3: CASSYGDLGELFF
length: 13; J: TRBJ1-5; V: TRBV6-5; CDR3: CASSYSDQEPQHF
length: 14; J: TRBJ1-5; V: TRBV19; CDR3: CASSMDRTTQPQHF
length: 14; J: TRBJ1-5; V: TRBV18; CDR3: CASSSESTDQPQHF
length: 13; J: TRBJ2-2; V: TRBV5-1; CDR3: CASSLTETGELFF
length: 12; J: TRBJ1-2; V: TRBV11-2; CDR3: CASSLNSYGYTF
length: 18; J: TRBJ1-3; V: TRBV3-1/TRBV3-2; CDR3: CASSPRGSGALSGNTIYF
length: 14; J: TRBJ2-7; V: TRBV19; CDR3: CASSKRRQVYEQYF
length: 17; J: TRBJ2-1; V: TRBV27; CDR3: CASSQKQGGLSYNEQFF
length: 12; J: TRBJ2-1; V: TRBV7-8; CDR3: CASSSPRLAQFF
length: 15; J: TRBJ2-3; V: TRBV5-1; CDR3: CASSSGTGSTDTQYF
length: 12; J: TRBJ1-4; V: TRBV28; CDR3: CASNQGAGKLFF
length: 18; J: TRBJ1-5; V: TRBV10-1; CDR3: CARQDGGTLDLSNQPQHF
length: 13; J: TRBJ1-4; V: TRBV5-6; CDR3: CASSHGTGFELFF
length: 16; J: TRBJ2-2; V: TRBV11-3; CDR3: CASSPPGTEAGGELFF
length: 16; J: TRBJ2-7; V: TRBV5-6; CDR3: CASSLAPAGSSYEQYF
length: 14; J: TRBJ1-3; V: TRBV6-6; CDR3: CASSSRQGGNTIYF
length: 17; J: TRBJ2-2; V: TRBV3-1/TRBV3-2; CDR3: CASRPRLAGGNTGELFF
length: 14; J: TRBJ2-2; V: TRBV2; CDR3: CATSGRRGTGELFF
length: 16; J: TRBJ2-1; V: TRBV24-1; CDR3: CATSGASGRRYNEQFF
length: 17; J: TRBJ2-3; V: TRBV10-1; CDR3: CASSEKGRSSSTDTQYF
length: 13; J: TRBJ1-6; V: TRBV30; CDR3: CAHNSRGGSPLHF
length: 14; J: TRBJ2-5; V: TRBV5-4; CDR3: CASSSQGGLVTQYF
length: 16; J: TRBJ2-5; V: TRBV3-1/TRBV3-2; CDR3: CASSQTGTGGAETQYF
length: 14; J: TRBJ1-1; V: TRBV5-1; CDR3: CASSPPTGATEAFF
length: 16; J: TRBJ1-4; V: TRBV9; CDR3: CASSVGGGFGNEKLFF
length: 15; J: TRBJ1-1; V: TRBV6-5; CDR3: CASSYSYRSNTEAFF
length: 14; J: TRBJ1-5; V: TRBV30; CDR3: CAWSVLGSLQPQHF
length: 14; J: TRBJ1-4; V: TRBV4-2; CDR3: CASSQGGGNEKLFF
length: 13; J: TRBJ1-1; V: TRBV6-5; CDR3: CASSWDINTEAFF
length: 14; J: TRBJ1-2; V: TRBV5-4; CDR3: CASSLPGQVYGYTF
length: 15; J: TRBJ1-1; V: TRBV7-2; CDR3: CASSRQGALNTEAFF